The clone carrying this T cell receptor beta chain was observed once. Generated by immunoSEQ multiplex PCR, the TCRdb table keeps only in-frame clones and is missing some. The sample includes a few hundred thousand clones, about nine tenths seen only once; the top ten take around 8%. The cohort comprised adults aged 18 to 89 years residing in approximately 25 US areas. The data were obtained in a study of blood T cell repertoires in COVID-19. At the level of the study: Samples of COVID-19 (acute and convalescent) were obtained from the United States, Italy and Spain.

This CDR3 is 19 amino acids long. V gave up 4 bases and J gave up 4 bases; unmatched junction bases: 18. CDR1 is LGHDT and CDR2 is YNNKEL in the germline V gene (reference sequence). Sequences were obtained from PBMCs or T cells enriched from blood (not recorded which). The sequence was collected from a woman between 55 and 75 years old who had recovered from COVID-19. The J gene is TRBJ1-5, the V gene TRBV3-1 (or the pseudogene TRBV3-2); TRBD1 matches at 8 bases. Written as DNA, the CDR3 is TGTGCCAGCAGCCCGGCGTCCAGGGGGCCCGAGGGGATTAATCAGCCCCAGCATTTT. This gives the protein CASSPASRGPEGINQPQHF.